This T cell receptor (beta chain) was recorded in a study of beta chain features in type 1 diabetes. Study background: On cell yields, gender and age, patients and healthy donors were similar.

Expressed TCRB transcripts got sequenced, as all isolated RNA was reverse transcribed. Method: immunoSEQ multiplex PCR; TCRdb's copy keeps in-frame clones and lacks some. The table lists hundreds of thousands of clones, roughly 16% of them singletons. The germline gives CDR1 SGDLS, CDR2 YYNGEE. V lost 2 bases, J lost 3 bases, and 8 bases stayed unmatched. This CDR3 spans 15 amino acids. Study-wide results and limits: Patients with type 1 diabetes carried fewer insertions and had more deletions at their VDJ junctions. Significant though moderate, a shortening of TCRB CDR3s appeared in all four CD4+ subsets of Type 1 diabetes patients.

With respect to this clone: What it binds is unknown.

Staining for CD45RO/CCR7/CD25/CD127/CD95/CD27 allowed sorting of CD4+ naive, central memory, regulatory and stem cell-like memory cells. The sequenced material came from naive CD4+ T cells from blood. The chain uses TRBV9 and TRBJ2-7; 7 bases match TRBD1. This sequence was found in a man aged 18 to 30 in good health. As DNA, the CDR3 is TGTGCCAGCAGCGTTGGGACAGATTTTCTCTACGAGCAGTACTTC. This translates into CASSVGTDFLYEQYF.